The 15 T cell receptor beta chains in this list originate from one sample, sequenced in a study of post-analysis software for immune sequencing data. Findings of the study overall: TRBV5-6, TRBV5-1 and TRBV20-1 belonged to a set of a few TRBV segments that were more frequent in patients than controls.

Incorporated into the TCR beta cDNA libraries were unique molecular identifiers, which served to reduce PCR and sequencing biases. MiXCR, run by TCRdb on the PCR reads, gives a single entry per CDR3 protein. The sample has about 540,000 distinct CDR3 sequences, around a third seen once; the top ten hold approximately 6%. These receptors have no identified antigens. Sequenced material: blood. The receptors shown here come from a girl between 2 and 17 years old with multiple sclerosis.

This chain connects TRBV25-1 to TRBJ2-5; D ambiguous. Per the germline V gene, CDR1 is MGHDK and CDR2 is SYGVNS. The CDR3 has 14 amino acids. V lost 0 bases and J 4 bases, leaving 9 bases between the germline ends. CDR3 region: CASSEYPTGETQYF. As DNA, the CDR3 is TGTGCCAGCAGTGAATATCCGACGGGAGAGACCCAGTACTTC.

The rearrangement uses TRBV18 and TRBJ2-5, with 8 bases fitting TRBD2. The CDR3 sequence is 15 residues long. Trimming removed 1 base from V and 5 bases from J; junction bases left unmatched: 6. Looked up from germline, CDR1 is KGHSH and CDR2 is LQKENI. Written as DNA, the CDR3 is TGTGCCAGCTCACCACGTATTAGCGGGGTGGAGACCCAGTACTTC. Protein sequence: CASSPRISGVETQYF.

The V call is TRBV3-1, the J call TRBJ2-1, with D possibly TRBD1 on 7 matching bases. Trimming took off 4 bases at V and 12 bases at J, with 13 bases between the two ends. The CDR3 totals 12 residues. The V gene's germline CDR1 is LGHDT and CDR2 YNNKEL (reference sequence). The CDR3 region has the DNA TGTGCCAGCAGCCGGGAGGACAGGCCGCAGTTCTTC. Protein: CASSREDRPQFF.

This clonotype was seen only once. An end of the junction does not agree with germline; a read error may underlie this. This chain uses TRBV7-6 with TRBJ2-3, with TRBD1 identical over 9 bases. The CDR3 consists of 13 residues. Germline V lookup: CDR1 SGHVS, CDR2 FNYEAQ. This chain's CDR3 is CVSSSDRGDTQYF. The DNA for the CDR3 is TGTGTCAGCAGCTCGGACAGGGGAGATACGCAGTATTTT.

On this clonotype: A junction boundary mismatches the germline segment, possibly from a read error. J is TRBJ1-4 and V is TRBV7-9; D is uncertain. The CDR3 length is 13 residues. In germline, CDR1 is SEHNR, CDR2 FQNEAQ (reference sequence). The CDR3 coding sequence is TGTGCCTGCAGCTTAGAGGAAAATGGAGAACTGTTTTTT. Its protein is CACSLEENGELFF.

In its sample, this clonotype was seen a few times. The V and J genes are TRBV7-9 and TRBJ2-3; D is unresolved. Germline loops: CDR1 SEHNR, CDR2 FQNEAQ (reference sequence). The CDR3 is made up of 12 amino acids. V was shortened by 2 bases and J by 7 bases, with 7 bases between the two germline ends. The CDR3 protein is CASSLLGHTQYF. The CDR3 DNA reads TGTGCCAGCAGCTTATTGGGCCATACGCAGTATTTT. The full variable domain, in which reference TRBV7-9 and TRBJ2-3 provide the parts outside the CDR3, is DTGVSQNPRHKITKRGQNVTFRCDPISEHNRLYWYRQTLGQGPEFLTYFQNEAQLEKSRLLSDRFSAERPKGSFSTLEIQRTEQGDSAMYLCASSLLGHTQYFGPGTRLTVL.

This clonotype was detected ten times or more. In DNA form, the CDR3 reads TGTGCCAGCAGCTTACGACAGCGGGGACACGATGAGCAGTTCTTC. It specifies CASSLRQRGHDEQFF. This chain joins TRBV7-3 and TRBJ2-1, with a weak D call TRBD2 (7 bases). V lost 2 bases, J lost 8 bases, and 16 bases lay in between. The germline CDR1 and CDR2 sequences are SGHTA and FQGTGA. The CDR3 is 15 amino acids.

The chain couples TRBV20-1 to TRBJ2-3, with D maybe TRBD2 (5 bases). Germline values: CDR1 DFQATT, CDR2 SNEGSKA (reference sequence). The CDR3 runs to 16 residues. The V end was cut by 4 bases, the J end by 2 bases, with 19 bases between. In DNA, the CDR3 is TGCAGTGCTATCCGCCCGCGGGCAGGAAACACAGATACGCAGTATTTT. It specifies CSAIRPRAGNTDTQYF.

The rearrangement links TRBV2 to TRBJ2-4; 13 nucleotides match TRBD2. Germline CDR1 SNHLY, CDR2 FYNNEI. The CDR3 is 14 amino acids. The junction had 7 bases not matched to a gene; V was cut back by 4 bases and J by 13 bases. In DNA form, the CDR3 reads TGTGCCAGCAGTGGACTAGCGGGGGGCTATTCACAGTACTTC. This gives the protein CASSGLAGGYSQYF.

This clonotype was observed a handful of times. One end of the junction does not line up with germline, which may come from a read error. The V gene is TRBV9, the J gene TRBJ2-1; 8 bases line up with TRBD2. The CDR3 has 15 residues. Germline V lookup: CDR1 SGDLS, CDR2 YYNGEE. This CDR3 is CAGSVAGLDYNEQFF. CDR3 DNA sequence: TGTGCCGGCAGCGTAGCGGGGTTAGACTACAATGAGCAGTTCTTC.

The chain employs TRBV7-9 and TRBJ2-7, with D perhaps given as TRBD1 or TRBD2 (5 bases each). Germline V CDR1 and CDR2: SEHNR, FQNEAQ (reference sequence). Trimming left V 5 bases short and J 5 bases short, with 16 bases between. The CDR3 extends over 14 amino acids. CDR3 protein: CASSGDGYGHEQYF. The CDR3, as DNA: TGTGCCAGCAGCGGGGACGGGTATGGGCACGAGCAGTACTTC.

The chain combines TRBV10-2 with TRBJ2-5, with a weak D call TRBD2 (5 bases). CDR1 and CDR2 from the germline V gene are WSHSY and SAAADI. The length of the CDR3 is 12 residues. Trimming left V 4 bases short and J 2 bases short, with 5 bases between. CDR3 in amino acids: CASSGTQETQYF. The CDR3 nucleotides read TGCGCCAGCAGTGGGACTCAAGAGACCCAGTACTTC.

For the CDR3, the DNA is TGTGCCAGCAGAACCCCGGTTATCGACAGAGGAACAGATACGCAGTATTTT. Translating gives CASRTPVIDRGTDTQYF. V is TRBV28 and J is TRBJ2-3, with TRBD1 as a possible D gene (5 bases). CDR1 is MDHEN and CDR2 is SYDVKM in the germline V gene. Trimming cost V 6 bases and J 3 bases, with 22 bases left between them. The CDR3 totals 17 residues.

The V gene is TRBV9, the J gene TRBJ1-6, with 11 bases identical to TRBD1. Trimming took 0 bases from V and 8 from J; bases not matched to a gene: 13. This CDR3 has 19 residues. Looked up from germline, CDR1 is SGDLS and CDR2 is YYNGEE. The CDR3 spells CASSVGTAGTGGWYSPLHF. For the CDR3, the DNA is TGTGCCAGCAGCGTAGGGACCGCCGGGACAGGGGGATGGTATTCACCCCTCCACTTT. Full variable domain (rest looked up from reference TRBV9 and TRBJ1-6): DSGVTQTPKHLITATGQRVTLRCSPRSGDLSVYWYQQSLDQGLQFLIQYYNGEERAKGNILERFSAQQFPDLHSELNLSSLELGDSALYFCASSVGTAGTGGWYSPLHFGNGTRLTVT.

This clonotype was found a few times. The chain combines TRBV6-1 with TRBJ2-7; 14 nucleotides match TRBD2. CDR1 is MNHNS and CDR2 is SASEGT in the germline V gene. The J segment lost 2 bases and the V segment lost 0 bases, leaving 3 bases of the junction unmatched. This CDR3 has 17 residues. The CDR3 loop reads CASSEAGTSGGAYEQYF. The DNA of the CDR3 is TGTGCCAGCAGTGAAGCAGGGACTAGCGGGGGCGCCTACGAGCAGTACTTC.